These T cell receptor beta chains were read from a single sample in a study of cytomegalovirus exposure and HLA in healthy donors. This table comes from immunoSEQ multiplex PCR, and its TCRdb copy is limited to in-frame clones, with some not included. In the table there are roughly 280,000 clones, approximately 83% of which are singletons. Sequencing was done on a sample of PBMCs. These receptors originate from a woman between 18 and 30 years old in good health and CMV-seronegative. Both conserved end residues are part of each CDR3. The D gene is left open where the match is weak. Clone size is given for some rows only: seen once, a few or many times, or a class if the clone is expanded.

V gene: TRBV7-6
clone size: -
J gene: TRBJ1-2
D gene: TRBD1
CDR3 DNA: TGTGCCAGCAGCTCGCGACAGGGGGCGAACTATGGCTACACCTTC
CDR3 protein: CASSSRQGANYGYTF

V gene: TRBV4-2
clone size: once
J gene: TRBJ2-3
D gene: TRBD2
CDR3 DNA: TGTGCCAGCAGCCAAGAGGAGCGGGGGGGTGATACGCAGTATTTT
CDR3 protein: CASSQEERGGDTQYF

V gene: TRBV6-1
clone size: -
J gene: TRBJ2-1
D gene: TRBD1
CDR3 DNA: TGTGCCAGCAGGGCGGGACAGGGCTCCTACAATGAGCAGTTCTTC
CDR3 protein: CASRAGQGSYNEQFF

V gene: TRBV9
clone size: -
J gene: TRBJ1-1
D gene: -
CDR3 DNA: TGTGCCAGCAGCGTAGCCCCGCAGGGGCTTGGGGGTGAAGCTTTCTTT
CDR3 protein: CASSVAPQGLGGEAFF

V gene: TRBV7-9
clone size: -
J gene: TRBJ1-1
D gene: -
CDR3 DNA: TGTGCCAGCAGCGCCCGGGACATCCCAGCGAACACTGAAGCTTTCTTT
CDR3 protein: CASSARDIPANTEAFF

V gene: TRBV27
clone size: -
J gene: TRBJ1-2
D gene: -
CDR3 DNA: TGTGCCAGCAGTTTATCGCTCCACCGGGGGGCGATTGGCTACACCTTC
CDR3 protein: CASSLSLHRGAIGYTF

V gene: TRBV5-1
clone size: few
J gene: TRBJ1-4
D gene: TRBD1
CDR3 DNA: TGCGCCAGCAGCCAAGGACAGGGGAAGGAAAAACTGTTTTTT
CDR3 protein: CASSQGQGKEKLFF

V gene: TRBV6-1
clone size: -
J gene: TRBJ2-3
D gene: -
CDR3 DNA: TGTGCCAGCAGTGAAGGACTGGCCTCAGATACGCAGTATTTT
CDR3 protein: CASSEGLASDTQYF

V gene: TRBV4-2
clone size: -
J gene: TRBJ1-4
D gene: -
CDR3 DNA: TGTGCCAGCAGCCAAGATCCGGTCAGGGTTGAAAAACTGTTTTTT
CDR3 protein: CASSQDPVRVEKLFF

V gene: TRBV5-6
clone size: -
J gene: TRBJ2-2
D gene: -
CDR3 DNA: TGTGCCAGCAGCTTGGTATATACAGAAAACACCGGGGAGCTGTTTTTT
CDR3 protein: CASSLVYTENTGELFF

V gene: TRBV27
clone size: -
J gene: TRBJ1-3
D gene: -
CDR3 DNA: TGTGCCAGCAGTTTGCGGAGCTCTGGAAACACCATATATTTT
CDR3 protein: CASSLRSSGNTIYF

V gene: TRBV7-6
clone size: -
J gene: TRBJ1-4
D gene: -
CDR3 DNA: TGTGCCAGCAGCCCGTCAGATGCAACTAATGAAAAACTGTTTTTT
CDR3 protein: CASSPSDATNEKLFF

V gene: TRBV7-2
clone size: -
J gene: TRBJ2-5
D gene: -
CDR3 DNA: TGTGCCAGCAGCTTAGGAACAGGCCAAGAGACCCAGTACTTC
CDR3 protein: CASSLGTGQETQYF

V gene: TRBV6-4
clone size: -
J gene: TRBJ1-5
D gene: TRBD1
CDR3 DNA: TGTGCCAGCAGTGACCGGGACAGGGTCAATCAGCCCCAGCATTTT
CDR3 protein: CASSDRDRVNQPQHF

V gene: TRBV11-1
clone size: -
J gene: TRBJ1-1
D gene: TRBD1
CDR3 DNA: TGTGCCAGCAGCTGGGACAGGGGTAACGACTTTAACACTGAAGCTTTCTTT
CDR3 protein: CASSWDRGNDFNTEAFF

V gene: TRBV10-3
clone size: -
J gene: TRBJ1-2
D gene: -
CDR3 DNA: TGTGCCATCAGTGGACCGCAACTAGGCTACACCTTC
CDR3 protein: CAISGPQLGYTF

V gene: TRBV2
clone size: -
J gene: TRBJ2-7
D gene: TRBD2
CDR3 DNA: TGTGCCAGCAGTGGGGGGGGAGCCGTTATGGAGCAGTACTTC
CDR3 protein: CASSGGGAVMEQYF

V gene: TRBV18
clone size: -
J gene: TRBJ1-2
D gene: TRBD1
CDR3 DNA: TGTGCCAGCTCACCATCCCAGGGGGCTTGGGAGTATGGCTACACCTTC
CDR3 protein: CASSPSQGAWEYGYTF

V gene: TRBV6-1
clone size: -
J gene: TRBJ1-2
D gene: TRBD1
CDR3 DNA: TGTGCCAGCAGTGTCGGACAGGTTAACTATGGCTACACCTTC
CDR3 protein: CASSVGQVNYGYTF

V gene: TRBV27
clone size: -
J gene: TRBJ1-2
D gene: -
CDR3 DNA: TGTGCCAGCAGTCCCTCCCAAGCGGGGGTTAACTATGGCTACACCTTC
CDR3 protein: CASSPSQAGVNYGYTF

V gene: TRBV30
clone size: -
J gene: TRBJ1-2
D gene: TRBD1
CDR3 DNA: TGTGCCTGGAGTGCCCCGAACAGGGGCCCAGGGGGCTACACCTTC
CDR3 protein: CAWSAPNRGPGGYTF

V gene: TRBV7-6
clone size: -
J gene: TRBJ2-7
D gene: TRBD1
CDR3 DNA: TGTGCCAGCAGCTCCCATGACAGGGGACTGGTCGAGCAGTACTTC
CDR3 protein: CASSSHDRGLVEQYF

V gene: TRBV11-2
clone size: -
J gene: TRBJ2-7
D gene: -
CDR3 DNA: TGTGCCAGCAGCTTAGCGGCTAGCCACGAGCAGTACTTC
CDR3 protein: CASSLAASHEQYF

V gene: TRBV7-3
clone size: -
J gene: TRBJ2-7
D gene: -
CDR3 DNA: TGTGCCAGCAGCTTCGACAATACCGCCTACGAGCAGTACTTC
CDR3 protein: CASSFDNTAYEQYF

V gene: TRBV7-3
clone size: -
J gene: TRBJ2-5
D gene: TRBD1
CDR3 DNA: TGTGCCAGCAGCTTAAGACAGGGAAGGGGAGAGACCCAGTACTTC
CDR3 protein: CASSLRQGRGETQYF

V gene: TRBV10-2
clone size: few
J gene: TRBJ1-1
D gene: -
CDR3 DNA: TGCGCCAGCAGTGAGTCGACGGGAGGCGGGACTGAAGCTTTCTTT
CDR3 protein: CASSESTGGGTEAFF

V gene: TRBV16
clone size: -
J gene: TRBJ2-7
D gene: -
CDR3 DNA: TGTGCCAGCAGCCCAATTGCCTACGAGCAGTACTTC
CDR3 protein: CASSPIAYEQYF

V gene: TRBV7-2
clone size: -
J gene: TRBJ1-2
D gene: TRBD1
CDR3 DNA: TGTGCCAGCAGCTTAGAGCCAGGGGGCCACCACAGCTACACCTTC
CDR3 protein: CASSLEPGGHHSYTF

V gene: TRBV7-9
clone size: -
J gene: TRBJ1-2
D gene: -
CDR3 DNA: TGTGCCAGCAGCCCGCCCGAGGTGGTCCGGTATGGCTACACCTTC
CDR3 protein: CASSPPEVVRYGYTF

V gene: TRBV11-2
clone size: -
J gene: TRBJ2-5
D gene: TRBD2
CDR3 DNA: TGTGCCAGCAGCTTAGATCGGACTAGCGGGAGCAGCGAGACCCAGTACTTC
CDR3 protein: CASSLDRTSGSSETQYF

V gene: TRBV7-2
clone size: -
J gene: TRBJ1-5
D gene: -
CDR3 DNA: TGTGCCAGCAGCTCCGCCATTGGAGGGACGAAGGGACAGCCCCAGCATTTT
CDR3 protein: CASSSAIGGTKGQPQHF

V gene: TRBV28
clone size: -
J gene: TRBJ2-7
D gene: -
CDR3 DNA: TGTGCCAGCAGCCTATACTCGGGGTACGAGCAGTACTTC
CDR3 protein: CASSLYSGYEQYF

V gene: TRBV6-4
clone size: -
J gene: TRBJ2-1
D gene: -
CDR3 DNA: TGTGCCAGCAGTGCGTCCCGGGACTTCTACAATGAGCAGTTCTTC
CDR3 protein: CASSASRDFYNEQFF

V gene: TRBV5-4
clone size: -
J gene: TRBJ1-2
D gene: -
CDR3 DNA: TGTGCCAGCAGGCTGGGGGGGACCTATGGCTACACCTTC
CDR3 protein: CASRLGGTYGYTF

V gene: TRBV15
clone size: once
J gene: TRBJ2-5
D gene: TRBD2
CDR3 DNA: TGTGCCACCAGTAGAGCACTAGCGGGAGGGAGTAGAGAGACCCAGTACTTC
CDR3 protein: CATSRALAGGSRETQYF

V gene: TRBV11-2
clone size: -
J gene: TRBJ1-1
D gene: -
CDR3 DNA: TGTGCCAGCAGCTTACAGGGGCTCAGTGAAGCTTTCTTT
CDR3 protein: CASSLQGLSEAFF

V gene: TRBV30
clone size: -
J gene: TRBJ1-1
D gene: -
CDR3 DNA: TGTGCCTGGAGTGACCTGGGACTACTGAACACTGAAGCTTTCTTT
CDR3 protein: CAWSDLGLLNTEAFF